This T cell receptor (beta chain) was captured by sequencing in a study of blood T cell repertoires in COVID-19. On the study more broadly: Collection of acute and convalescent COVID-19 samples took place in the United States, Italy and Spain.

The germline CDR1 and CDR2 sequences are SGDLS and YYNGEE. Trimming took 0 bases from V and 0 from J, leaving 16 bases between them. The CDR3 contains 18 residues. Methods used by the authors: How many nucleated cells were present was estimated from reference gene primer amplification. The protocol was immunoSEQ multiplex PCR, while the TCRdb copy is restricted to in-frame clones and leaves out a portion. V and J calls and clone size are given by that table; D and trimming were obtained from the DNA. The data contain some 50,000 clones, roughly 90% of them seen just once; the ten biggest clones take up under 3.5%.

This sequence was found in a man of 80 years or more with acute or convalescent COVID-19. The sequenced material came from peripheral blood. V usage is TRBV9 and J usage is TRBJ1-3; possible D gene TRBD1, 5 bases. The CDR3 nucleotides are TGTGCCAGCAGCGTAGTAGCGCGGGGGGGAAGCTCTGGAAACACCATATATTTT. This translates into CASSVVARGGSSGNTIYF.